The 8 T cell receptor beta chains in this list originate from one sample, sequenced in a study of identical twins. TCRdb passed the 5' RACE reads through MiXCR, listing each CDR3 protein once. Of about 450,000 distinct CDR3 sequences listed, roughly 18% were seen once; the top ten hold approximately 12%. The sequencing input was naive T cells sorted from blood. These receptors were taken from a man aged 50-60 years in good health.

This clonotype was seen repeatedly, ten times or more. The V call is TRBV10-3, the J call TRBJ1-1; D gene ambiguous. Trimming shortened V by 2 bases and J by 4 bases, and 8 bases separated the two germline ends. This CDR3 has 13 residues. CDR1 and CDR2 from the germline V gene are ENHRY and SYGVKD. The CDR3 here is CAISEGGSTEAFF. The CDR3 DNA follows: TGTGCCATCAGTGAGGGAGGGTCCACTGAAGCTTTCTTT.

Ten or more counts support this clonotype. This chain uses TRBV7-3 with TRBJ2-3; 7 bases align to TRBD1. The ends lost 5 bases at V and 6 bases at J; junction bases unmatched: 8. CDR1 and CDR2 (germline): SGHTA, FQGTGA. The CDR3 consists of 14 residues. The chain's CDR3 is CASSPRQGWDTQYF. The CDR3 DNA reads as TGTGCCAGCAGCCCACGACAGGGTTGGGATACGCAGTATTTT.

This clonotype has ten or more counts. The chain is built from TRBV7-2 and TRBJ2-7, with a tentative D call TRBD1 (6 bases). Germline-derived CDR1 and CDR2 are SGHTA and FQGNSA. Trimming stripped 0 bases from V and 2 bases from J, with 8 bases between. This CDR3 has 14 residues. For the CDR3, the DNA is TGTGCCAGCAGCTTAGCGGGGGACACCTACGAGCAGTACTTC. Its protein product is CASSLAGDTYEQYF.

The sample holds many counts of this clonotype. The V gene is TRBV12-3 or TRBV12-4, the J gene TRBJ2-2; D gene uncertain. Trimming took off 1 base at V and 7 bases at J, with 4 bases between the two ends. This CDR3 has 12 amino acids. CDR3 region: CASSLEGGELFF. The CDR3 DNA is TGTGCCAGCAGTTTAGAGGGCGGGGAGCTGTTTTTT.

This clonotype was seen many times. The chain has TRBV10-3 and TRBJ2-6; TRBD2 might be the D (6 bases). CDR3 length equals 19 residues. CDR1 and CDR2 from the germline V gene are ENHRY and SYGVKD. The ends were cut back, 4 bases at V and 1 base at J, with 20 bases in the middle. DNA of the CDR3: TGTGCCATCAGTGGTGTCGGGGACTCTTTGTATTCTGGGGCCAACGTCCTGACTTTC. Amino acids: CAISGVGDSLYSGANVLTF.

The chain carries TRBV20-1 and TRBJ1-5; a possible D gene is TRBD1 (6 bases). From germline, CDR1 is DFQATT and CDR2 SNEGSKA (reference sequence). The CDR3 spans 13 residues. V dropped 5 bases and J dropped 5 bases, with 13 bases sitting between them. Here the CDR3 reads CSAARGADQPQHF. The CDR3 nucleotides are TGCAGTGCTGCCAGGGGAGCTGATCAGCCCCAGCATTTT.

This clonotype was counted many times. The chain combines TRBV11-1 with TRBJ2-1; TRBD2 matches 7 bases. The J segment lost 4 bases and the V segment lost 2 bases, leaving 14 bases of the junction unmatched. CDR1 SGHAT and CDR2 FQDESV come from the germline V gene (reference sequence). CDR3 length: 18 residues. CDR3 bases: TGTGCCAGCAGCTTAAGGTCCGGGGGGAGGAACCTTTACAATGAGCAGTTCTTC. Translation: CASSLRSGGRNLYNEQFF.

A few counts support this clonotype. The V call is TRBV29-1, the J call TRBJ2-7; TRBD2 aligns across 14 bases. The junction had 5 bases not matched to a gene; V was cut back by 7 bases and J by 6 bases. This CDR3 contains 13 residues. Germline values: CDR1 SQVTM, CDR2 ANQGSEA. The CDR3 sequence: CSAGLAGGVEQYF. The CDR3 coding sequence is TGCAGCGCCGGACTAGCGGGAGGTGTCGAGCAGTACTTC.